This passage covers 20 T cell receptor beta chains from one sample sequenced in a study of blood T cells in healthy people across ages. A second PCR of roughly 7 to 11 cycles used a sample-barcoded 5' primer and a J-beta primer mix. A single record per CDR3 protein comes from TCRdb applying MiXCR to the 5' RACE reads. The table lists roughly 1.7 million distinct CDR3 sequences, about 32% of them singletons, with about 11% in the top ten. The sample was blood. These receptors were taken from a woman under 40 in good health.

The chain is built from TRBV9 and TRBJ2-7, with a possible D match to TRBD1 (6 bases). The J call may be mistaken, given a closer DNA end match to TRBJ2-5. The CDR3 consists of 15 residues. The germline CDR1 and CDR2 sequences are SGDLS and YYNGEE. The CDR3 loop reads CASSVRAGVLETQYF. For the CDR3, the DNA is TGTGCCAGCAGCGTGAGGGCAGGGGTATTGGAGACCCAGTACTTC.

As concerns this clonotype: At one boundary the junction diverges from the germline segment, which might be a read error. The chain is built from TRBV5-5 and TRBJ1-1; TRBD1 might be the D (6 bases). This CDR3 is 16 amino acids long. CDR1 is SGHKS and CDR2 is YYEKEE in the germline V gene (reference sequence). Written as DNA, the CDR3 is TGTGCCGGCAGCTCCCAAGGGGGAGGTTTGTTCACTGAAGCTTTCTTT. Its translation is CAGSSQGGGLFTEAFF.

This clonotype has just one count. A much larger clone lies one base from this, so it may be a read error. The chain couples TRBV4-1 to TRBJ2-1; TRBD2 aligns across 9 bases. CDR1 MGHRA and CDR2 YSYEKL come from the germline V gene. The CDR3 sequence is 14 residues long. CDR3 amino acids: CASGQDYSGRPQFF. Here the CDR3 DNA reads TGCGCCAGCGGCCAAGATTACAGCGGGAGGCCTCAGTTCTTC.

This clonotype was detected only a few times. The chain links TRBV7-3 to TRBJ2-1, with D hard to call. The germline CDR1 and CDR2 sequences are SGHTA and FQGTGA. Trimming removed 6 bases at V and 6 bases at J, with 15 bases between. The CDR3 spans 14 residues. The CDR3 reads CASSPAPEFNEQFF. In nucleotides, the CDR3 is TGTGCCAGCAGTCCCGCTCCGGAATTCAATGAGCAGTTCTTC. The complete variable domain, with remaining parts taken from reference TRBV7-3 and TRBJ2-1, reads GAGVSQTPSNKVTEKGKYVELRCDPISGHTALYWYRQSLGQGPEFLIYFQGTGAADDSGLPNDRFFAVRPEGSVSTLKIQRTERGDSAVYLCASSPAPEFNEQFFGPGTRLTVL.

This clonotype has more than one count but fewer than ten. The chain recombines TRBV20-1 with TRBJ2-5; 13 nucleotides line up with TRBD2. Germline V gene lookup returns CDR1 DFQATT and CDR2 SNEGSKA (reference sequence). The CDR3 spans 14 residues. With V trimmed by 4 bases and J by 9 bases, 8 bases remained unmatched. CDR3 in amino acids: CSAIRTSGGRAQYF. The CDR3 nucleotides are TGCAGTGCTATTCGGACTAGCGGGGGAAGGGCCCAGTACTTC.

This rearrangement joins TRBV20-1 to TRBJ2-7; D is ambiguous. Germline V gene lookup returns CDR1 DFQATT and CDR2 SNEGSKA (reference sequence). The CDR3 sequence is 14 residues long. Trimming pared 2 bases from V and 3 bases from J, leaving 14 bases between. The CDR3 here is CSARSLTWGYEQYF. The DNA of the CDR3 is TGCAGTGCTAGATCATTAACATGGGGCTACGAGCAGTACTTC.

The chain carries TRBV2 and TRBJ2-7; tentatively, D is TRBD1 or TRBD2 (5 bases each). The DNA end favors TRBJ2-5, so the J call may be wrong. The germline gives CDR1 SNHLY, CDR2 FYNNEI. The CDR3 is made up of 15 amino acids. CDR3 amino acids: CASRVVGTSGETQYF. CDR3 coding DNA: TGTGCCAGCCGTGTGGTGGGGACGTCCGGAGAGACCCAGTACTTC.

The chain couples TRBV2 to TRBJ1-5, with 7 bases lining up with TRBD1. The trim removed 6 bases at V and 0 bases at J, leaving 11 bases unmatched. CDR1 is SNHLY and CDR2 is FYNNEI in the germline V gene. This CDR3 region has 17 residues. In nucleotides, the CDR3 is TGTGCCAGCAGCAACAGGGGAGAAGATCCTAGCAATCAGCCCCAGCATTTT. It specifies CASSNRGEDPSNQPQHF. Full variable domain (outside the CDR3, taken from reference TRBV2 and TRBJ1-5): EPEVTQTPSHQVTQMGQEVILRCVPISNHLYFYWYRQILGQKVEFLVSFYNNEISEKSEIFDDQFSVERPDGSNFTLKIRSTKLEDSAMYFCASSNRGEDPSNQPQHFGDGTRLSIL.

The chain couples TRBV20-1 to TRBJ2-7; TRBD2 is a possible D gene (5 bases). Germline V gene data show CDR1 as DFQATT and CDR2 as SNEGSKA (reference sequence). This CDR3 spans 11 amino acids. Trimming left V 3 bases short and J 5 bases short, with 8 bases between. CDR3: CSARMGDEQYF. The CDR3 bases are TGCAGTGCTAGGATGGGAGACGAGCAGTACTTC.

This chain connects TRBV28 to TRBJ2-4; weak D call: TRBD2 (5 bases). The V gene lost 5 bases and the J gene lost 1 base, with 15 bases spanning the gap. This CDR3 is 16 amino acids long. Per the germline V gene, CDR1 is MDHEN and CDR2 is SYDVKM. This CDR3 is CASSPLEMEAKNIQYF. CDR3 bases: TGTGCCAGCAGTCCACTAGAGATGGAGGCCAAAAACATTCAGTACTTC.

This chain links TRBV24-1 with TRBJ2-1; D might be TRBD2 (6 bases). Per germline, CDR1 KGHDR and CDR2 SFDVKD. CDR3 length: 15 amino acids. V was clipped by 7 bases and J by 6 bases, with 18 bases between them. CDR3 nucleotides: TGTGCCACCAGCGGTCAGTCGGGAGTGGTCAATGAGCAGTTCTTC. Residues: CATSGQSGVVNEQFF.

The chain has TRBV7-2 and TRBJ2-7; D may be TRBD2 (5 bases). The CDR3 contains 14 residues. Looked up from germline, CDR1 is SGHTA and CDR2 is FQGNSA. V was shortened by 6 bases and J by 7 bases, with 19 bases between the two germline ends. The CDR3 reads CASSSNGGGGEQYF. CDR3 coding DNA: TGTGCCAGCAGTTCAAACGGCGGAGGCGGTGAGCAGTACTTC.

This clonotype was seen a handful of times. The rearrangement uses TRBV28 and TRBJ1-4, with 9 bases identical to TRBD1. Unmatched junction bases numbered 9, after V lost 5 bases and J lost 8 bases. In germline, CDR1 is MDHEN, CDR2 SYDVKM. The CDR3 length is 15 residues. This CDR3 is CASSLRTGEEEKLFF. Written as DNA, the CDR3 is TGTGCCAGCAGTCTTAGGACAGGGGAGGAAGAAAAACTGTTTTTT.

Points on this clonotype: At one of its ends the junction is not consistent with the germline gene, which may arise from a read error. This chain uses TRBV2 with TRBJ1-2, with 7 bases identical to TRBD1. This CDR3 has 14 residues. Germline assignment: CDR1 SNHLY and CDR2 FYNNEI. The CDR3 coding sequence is TGTGCCAGCAGAGGGGACAGTTCTAACCATGGCTACACCTTC. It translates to CASRGDSSNHGYTF.

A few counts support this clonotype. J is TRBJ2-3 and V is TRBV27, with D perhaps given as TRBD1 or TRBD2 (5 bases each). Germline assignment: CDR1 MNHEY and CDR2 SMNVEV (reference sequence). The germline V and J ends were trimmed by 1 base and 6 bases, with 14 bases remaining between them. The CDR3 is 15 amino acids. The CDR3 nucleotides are TGTGCCAGCAGTTTATTGGGACGGGCAACTGATACGCAGTATTTT. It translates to CASSLLGRATDTQYF.

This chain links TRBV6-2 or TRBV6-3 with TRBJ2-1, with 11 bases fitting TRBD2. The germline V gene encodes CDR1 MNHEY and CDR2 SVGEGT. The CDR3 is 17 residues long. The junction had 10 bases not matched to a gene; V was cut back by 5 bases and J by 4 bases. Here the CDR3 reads CASSAHSGGAGYNEQFF. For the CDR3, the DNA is TGTGCCAGCAGTGCCCATAGCGGGGGGGCCGGTTACAATGAGCAGTTCTTC.

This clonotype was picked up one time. Here the CDR3 reads CASSLVWVAHNEQFF. DNA for the CDR3: TGTGCCAGCAGCTTAGTTTGGGTGGCCCACAATGAGCAGTTCTTC. The chain recombines TRBV7-2 with TRBJ2-1; D is undetermined. In germline, CDR1 is SGHTA, CDR2 FQGNSA. The V gene lost 1 base and the J gene lost 5 bases, with 12 bases spanning the gap. The CDR3 loop spans 15 amino acids.

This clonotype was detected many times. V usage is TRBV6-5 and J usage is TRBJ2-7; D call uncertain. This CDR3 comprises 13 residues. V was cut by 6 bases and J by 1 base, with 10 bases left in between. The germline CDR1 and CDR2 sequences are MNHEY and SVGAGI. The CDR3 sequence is CASRPSDSYEQYF. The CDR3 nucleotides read TGTGCCAGCAGGCCCAGCGATTCCTACGAGCAGTACTTC.

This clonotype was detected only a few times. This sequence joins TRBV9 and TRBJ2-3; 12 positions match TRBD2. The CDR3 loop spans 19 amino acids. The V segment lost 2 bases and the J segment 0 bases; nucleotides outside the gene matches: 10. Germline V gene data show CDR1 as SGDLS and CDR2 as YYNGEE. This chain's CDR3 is CASSVLTSGGPFSTDTQYF. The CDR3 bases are TGTGCCAGCAGCGTCCTCACTAGCGGGGGGCCCTTCAGCACAGATACGCAGTATTTT.

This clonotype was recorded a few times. CDR3 bases: TGTGCCAGCATGTGGGACGAGCAGTACTTC. Its protein product is CASMWDEQYF. The chain employs TRBV25-1 and TRBJ2-7; D uncertain. The CDR3 length is 10 residues. The V and J ends lost 7 bases and 5 bases respectively, with 6 bases between them. CDR1 and CDR2 (germline): MGHDK, SYGVNS.